This TCR beta chain was found in a study of blood T cell repertoires in COVID-19. Study background: Samples came from the United States, Italy and Spain, spanning acute and convalescent COVID-19. PBMCs, B-cell-depleted T cells, or T cells were the source of the cDNA or gDNA that made up the material.

Germline loops: CDR1 MNHEY, CDR2 SVGAGI. V lost 2 bases and J lost 4, with 6 bases in between. The CDR3 runs 13 residues. Per the authors' pipeline: Estimated nucleated cell counts came from reference gene primer amplification. Only in-frame clones appear in the TCRdb table, and some are missing; sequencing was by immunoSEQ multiplex PCR. That table is the source of V, J and clone size, and D and trimming were worked out from the DNA. This table holds over 300,000 clones, around 91% found once. The material sequenced was peripheral blood. This receptor was obtained from a young man with active or convalescent COVID-19. The chain combines TRBV6-5 with TRBJ1-5; D not resolved. This CDR3 reads CASSYEGNQPQHF. In DNA form, the CDR3 reads TGTGCCAGCAGTTACGAGGGAAATCAGCCCCAGCATTTT.